This TCR beta chain originates from a study of blood T cell repertoires in COVID-19. Turning to the study itself: From the United States, Italy and Spain came samples of acute and convalescent COVID-19. Sources were T cells, B-cell-depleted T cells, or PBMCs; the material itself was cDNA or gDNA.

The CDR3 extends over 15 amino acids. Germline V gene sequence: CDR1 LNHDA, CDR2 SQIVND (reference sequence). Losses at the gene ends were 3 bases for V and 6 bases for J; bases not matched to a gene: 9. In the study's own analysis: Quantification of nucleated cells was approximated via reference gene primer amplification. Profiling relied on immunoSEQ multiplex PCR, and the TCRdb table lists in-frame clones only, not all of them. The V and J calls and clone size were taken over from that table, and D and trimming were inferred from the DNA. The sample gives around 130,000 clones, more than 70% of which show up once; more than 1.2% is in the top ten.

The source material was peripheral blood. This sequence was found in a man aged 55 to 69 with acute or convalescent COVID-19. The rearrangement joins TRBV19 to TRBJ1-1; 8 nucleotides align to TRBD1. The CDR3 DNA reads as TGTGCCAGTAGTATTACTCAGGGGGCTCCGTCTGAAGCTTTCTTT. Its translation: CASSITQGAPSEAFF.